This T cell receptor (beta chain) was recorded in a study of cytomegalovirus exposure and HLA in healthy donors. Germline V lookup: CDR1 SGHDN, CDR2 FVKESK. V lost 1 base and J lost 7, with 17 bases in between. The CDR3 sequence is 16 residues long. This clone was observed a single time. In the PCR, 60 Vbeta and 13 Jbeta primers were used. Some clones are missing from TCRdb's copy, which holds only in-frame ones; the method was immunoSEQ multiplex PCR. Found here are 55,000 to 80,000 clones, roughly 75% of them singletons; the top ten hold around 7.3%. The sequencing input was PBMCs. The genes are TRBV14 and TRBJ2-1, with D perhaps TRBD2 (5 bases). The sequence came from a woman in her twenties or thirties in good health and CMV-seropositive. The CDR3 sequence: CASSQGGGLRVNEQFF. CDR3 in DNA: TGTGCCAGCAGCCAAGGCGGAGGCTTGAGGGTAAATGAGCAGTTCTTC.